This T cell receptor beta chain was profiled in a study of human T cells and chemical hapten exposure. Background on the study: TCR yields differed between samples (mainly from small differences in pooled library volume). Study-wide results and limits: With DPC sensitization, TCRs exceeding 1 in 1000 frequency showed no change.

The total RNA was obtained from whole blood that was not fractionated. This clonotype was counted only a few times. Its specificity is unknown. The study's library attached unique molecular identifiers to single cDNA molecules. As handled by the study authors: With a range of roughly 20,000 to 750,000, the median per sample was roughly 97,000 TCRs. In TCRdb, the 5' RACE reads were re-called with MiXCR into one record per CDR3 protein. TCRdb, not the authors, supplied the V and J calls. This table holds about 81,000 distinct CDR3 sequences, approximately 15% found once. Per the germline V gene, CDR1 is SGHAT and CDR2 is FQDESV (reference sequence). The CDR3 is 15 residues long. V lost 5 bases to trimming and J lost 5 bases, with 15 bases between them.

The rearrangement joins TRBV11-1 to TRBJ1-4; no clear D gene. The receptor comes from a female donor in good health. Here the CDR3 DNA reads TGTGCCAGCAGCCCAGACATCGATTACAATGAAAAACTGTTTTTT. Protein: CASSPDIDYNEKLFF.